This entry features one T cell receptor beta chain sequence. This could be a read error, since a much larger clone is one nucleotide away. The CDR3 runs 12 residues. The germline CDR1 and CDR2 sequences are MNHNS and SASEGT. No cell sorting was done before RNA was extracted from the tissue. The normal lung tissue was taken more than 3 cm from the tumor edge. The data were taken from a study of tumor and adjacent non-tumor tissue in lung cancer. A modified ARM-PCR protocol with three rounds of nested PCR amplified TCRbeta. MiXCR, applied by TCRdb to the multiplex PCR reads, yields one record per CDR3 protein. The table lists 90,000 to 120,000 distinct CDR3 sequences, approximately 60% of them singletons.

Input material: distant non-tumor lung tissue. This chain joins TRBV6-1 and TRBJ2-7; D might be TRBD1 (5 bases). The TCR sequence derives from a man aged 25 to 40 with non-small cell lung cancer. In nucleotides, the CDR3 is TGTGCCAGCAATGCCAGGGTCTACGAGCGGTACTTC. As protein: CASNARVYERYF.